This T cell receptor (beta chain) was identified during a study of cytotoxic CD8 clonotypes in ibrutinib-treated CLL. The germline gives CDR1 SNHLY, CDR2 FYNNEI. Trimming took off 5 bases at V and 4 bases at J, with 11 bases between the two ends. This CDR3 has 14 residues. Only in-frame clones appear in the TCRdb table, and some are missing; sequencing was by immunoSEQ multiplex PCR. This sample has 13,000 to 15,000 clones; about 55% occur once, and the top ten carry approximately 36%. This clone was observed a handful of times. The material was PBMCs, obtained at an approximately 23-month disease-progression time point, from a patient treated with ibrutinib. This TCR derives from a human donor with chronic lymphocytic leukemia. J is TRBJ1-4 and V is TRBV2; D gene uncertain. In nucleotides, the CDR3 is TGTGCCAGCAGTATTGACGGCCGTAATGAAAAACTGTTTTTT. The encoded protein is CASSIDGRNEKLFF.